One and the same sample provided the 30 T cell receptor beta chains below, sequenced in a study of metastatic and nonmetastatic thyroid tumors. Every patient underwent thyroid surgery untreated. From the PCR reads, TCRdb re-called clones with MiXCR. Of about 24,000 clones listed, approximately 20% are singletons. Sample: blood. Receptors originate from a female donor with papillary thyroid cancer or a benign thyroid nodule (not recorded which). Some clones in this sample may be carry-over from other donors' samples.

This clone was detected ten times or more. J is TRBJ2-1 and V is TRBV20-1; 10 bases align to TRBD2. V dropped 3 bases and J dropped 0; count of bases not matched to a gene: 8. There are 17 residues in the CDR3. From germline, CDR1 is DFQATT and CDR2 SNEGSKA (reference sequence). The chain's CDR3 is CSARALASGSSYNEQFF. The CDR3 region has the DNA TGCAGTGCTAGGGCCCTCGCTAGCGGGAGCTCCTACAATGAGCAGTTCTTC.

In its sample, this clone was seen a few times. The V and J genes are TRBV18 and TRBJ2-1; D remains ambiguous. The CDR3 runs 21 residues. Germline V gene lookup returns CDR1 KGHSH and CDR2 LQKENI. The V end lost 3 bases, the J end lost 6 bases, and 33 bases lay between the germline ends. The CDR3 spells CASSPLQSMSLYKAHANEQFF. The DNA for the CDR3 is TGTGCCAGCTCACCTCTGCAGAGTATGAGTCTCTATAAGGCACACGCCAATGAGCAGTTCTTC.

V gene TRBV12-3 or TRBV12-4 combines with J gene TRBJ1-1; TRBD1 is a possible D gene (5 bases). The CDR3 consists of 15 residues. Trimming left V 5 bases short and J 5 bases short, with 18 bases between. The CDR3: CASSMNPGFGTEAFF. The CDR3 DNA sequence: TGTGCCAGCAGTATGAATCCAGGGTTTGGGACTGAAGCTTTCTTT.

This clone has just a few counts. The rearrangement joins TRBV6-1 to TRBJ1-4; TRBD1 matches at 11 bases. The CDR3 runs 18 residues. V trimming: 5 bases; J trimming: 6 bases; junction bases outside the gene matches: 14. Germline-derived CDR1 and CDR2 are MNHNS and SASEGT. CDR3 region: CASSKMSWTGGDYEKLFF. CDR3 nucleotide sequence: TGTGCCAGCAGTAAGATGTCCTGGACAGGGGGCGATTATGAAAAACTGTTTTTT.

This chain's CDR3 is CSAHRGSNEQYF. The CDR3, as DNA: TGCAGTGCGCACCGGGGGTCCAACGAGCAGTACTTC. The chain employs TRBV20-1 and TRBJ2-7; possibly TRBD2 for D (6 bases). The V gene lost 6 bases and the J gene lost 5 bases, with 14 bases spanning the gap. CDR3 size: 12 residues. Germline loops: CDR1 DFQATT, CDR2 SNEGSKA (reference sequence).

There are a few counts of this clone. This chain connects TRBV6-1 to TRBJ2-7; TRBD2 aligns across 9 bases. With V trimmed by 5 bases and J by 3 bases, 5 bases remained unmatched. This CDR3 has 14 amino acids. Germline CDR1 reads MNHNS; CDR2 reads SASEGT. The CDR3 DNA reads TGTGCCAGCAGTCTGACTAGCGGAGGCTACGAGCAGTACTTC. It specifies CASSLTSGGYEQYF.

As concerns this clone: A read error may be the cause here, since a much bigger clone is one base away. The chain joins TRBV3-1 to TRBJ1-1; D is undetermined. The CDR3 length is 14 residues. The V gene's germline CDR1 is LGHDT and CDR2 YNNKEL (reference sequence). Trimming removed 0 bases at V and 6 bases at J, with 11 bases between. The CDR3 DNA is TGTGCCAGCAGCCAAGATGAGGGAATCCCTGAAGCTTTCTTT. Its translation is CASSQDEGIPEAFF.

The rearrangement links TRBV25-1 to TRBJ2-2; no clear D gene. The CDR3 has 13 amino acids. Germline V CDR1 and CDR2: MGHDK, SYGVNS. The CDR3 region has the DNA TGTTTCAGCCGTAGCAGTAACACCGGGGAGCTGTTTTTT. This encodes CFSRSSNTGELFF.

The rearrangement joins TRBV11-2 to TRBJ2-1, with D possibly being TRBD2 (6 bases). The CDR3 extends over 15 amino acids. Germline lookup yields CDR1 SGHAT and CDR2 FQNNGV. V lost 5 bases and J lost 5, with 16 bases in between. The CDR3: CASSPRGSVNNEQFF. CDR3 DNA: TGTGCCAGCAGCCCACGGGGGAGTGTAAACAATGAGCAGTTCTTC.

The sample holds many counts of this clone. The chain combines TRBV20-1 with TRBJ1-4; 11 bases line up with TRBD1. J was trimmed by 6 bases and V by 1 base; bases with no gene match: 7. Germline CDR1 and CDR2: DFQATT and SNEGSKA (reference sequence). The CDR3 loop spans 16 amino acids. In nucleotides, the CDR3 is TGCAGTGCTAGAGGGACAGGGGGCGATCTCGATGAAAAACTGTTTTTT. Translation: CSARGTGGDLDEKLFF.

This clone was seen more than once but under ten times. The chain couples TRBV19 to TRBJ1-2; the D is unclear. Germline assignment: CDR1 LNHDA and CDR2 SQIVND (reference sequence). The V gene lost 2 bases and the J gene lost 6 bases, with 7 bases spanning the gap. The CDR3 covers 12 residues. This CDR3 is CASSIHRDGYTF. Here the CDR3 DNA reads TGTGCCAGTAGTATACATAGAGATGGCTACACCTTC.

This clone has at least ten counts. The chain employs TRBV9 and TRBJ1-5; D uncertain. Germline CDR1 and CDR2: SGDLS and YYNGEE. There are 13 residues in the CDR3. V lost 4 bases and J 4 bases, leaving 9 bases between the germline ends. CDR3 sequence reads: CASSTDGNQPQHF. CDR3 coding DNA: TGTGCCAGCAGCACCGACGGGAATCAGCCCCAGCATTTT.

This clone was seen many times. The J gene is TRBJ1-5, the V gene TRBV20-1, with D maybe TRBD1 (5 bases). This CDR3 is built from 13 residues. Germline V gene sequence: CDR1 DFQATT, CDR2 SNEGSKA (reference sequence). V lost 4 bases to trimming and J lost 4 bases, with 11 bases between them. The CDR3 protein is CSAMTAMNQPQHF. CDR3 DNA sequence: TGCAGTGCTATGACAGCAATGAATCAGCCCCAGCATTTT.

This clone was detected many times. V usage is TRBV24-1 and J usage is TRBJ2-5, with D perhaps being TRBD1 or TRBD2 (6 bases each). Germline CDR1 and CDR2: KGHDR and SFDVKD. V was cut by 0 bases and J by 7 bases, with 8 bases left in between. The CDR3 extends over 13 amino acids. CDR3 nucleotides: TGTGCCACCAGTGATTTGGGAGGGGGGACCCAGTACTTC. It specifies CATSDLGGGTQYF.

This clone was counted at least ten times. The rearrangement links TRBV4-1 to TRBJ1-5, with 7 bases lining up with TRBD1. This CDR3 is built from 15 residues. Germline CDR1 and CDR2: MGHRA and YSYEKL. The junction had 4 bases not matched to a gene; V was cut back by 2 bases and J by 3 bases. The CDR3 reads CASSQPGQPNQPQHF. The CDR3 DNA reads as TGCGCCAGCAGCCAACCGGGACAGCCCAATCAGCCCCAGCATTTT.

Of note for this clone: One junction end does not reproduce the germline sequence, and a read error may be involved. This chain joins TRBV25-1 and TRBJ1-3; D is undetermined. Germline V gene data show CDR1 as MGHDK and CDR2 as SYGVNS. CDR3 length: 15 residues. The CDR3 DNA sequence: TGTCCCAGCGGAGGAACCGGGGAATCGGGAAACACCATATATTTT. Protein product: CPSGGTGESGNTIYF.

This clone was recorded at least ten times. This chain connects TRBV7-3 to TRBJ2-3, with D perhaps being TRBD1 or TRBD2 (7 bases each). CDR1 is SGHTA and CDR2 is FQGTGA in the germline V gene. The CDR3 spans 13 residues. Trimming removed 10 bases at V and 3 bases at J, with 14 bases between. CDR3 nucleotide sequence: TGTGCCACGGGGAGGGGGCAGACAGATACGCAGTATTTT. Its protein product is CATGRGQTDTQYF.

This clone was picked up many times. The genes are TRBV20-1 and TRBJ2-3; perhaps TRBD2 as D (6 bases). The CDR3 totals 15 residues. The germline V and J ends were trimmed by 5 bases and 2 bases, with 17 bases remaining between them. Germline-derived CDR1 and CDR2 are DFQATT and SNEGSKA (reference sequence). CDR3 region: CSAQKSAGFTDTQYF. The CDR3, as DNA: TGCAGTGCTCAGAAATCGGCGGGGTTCACAGATACGCAGTATTTT.

This clone was picked up many times. The V gene is TRBV12-3 or TRBV12-4, the J gene TRBJ1-1, with 9 bases identical to TRBD1. The length of the CDR3 is 17 residues. Unmatched junction bases numbered 10, after V lost 5 bases and J lost 0 bases. Here the CDR3 reads CASSRRTGVGMNTEAFF. The CDR3 coding sequence is TGTGCCAGCAGTCGCCGGACAGGGGTGGGGATGAACACTGAAGCTTTCTTT.

Ten or more counts support this clone. The chain couples TRBV20-1 to TRBJ2-5; 12 bases map to TRBD2. Germline CDR1 reads DFQATT; CDR2 reads SNEGSKA (reference sequence). This CDR3 comprises 15 residues. V was pared by 5 bases and J by 5 bases, with 9 bases of the junction left unmatched. The CDR3 DNA follows: TGCAGTGCTCAGCGACTAGCGGGAGCTTTCGAGACCCAGTACTTC. The encoded protein is CSAQRLAGAFETQYF.

This clone occurred many times. A read error may be the cause here, since a much bigger clone is one base away. This sample includes further DNA sequences coding for the same CDR3. The chain links TRBV19 to TRBJ2-3; D ambiguous. The CDR3 contains 14 residues. Germline assignment: CDR1 LNHDA and CDR2 SQIVND (reference sequence). CDR3 in DNA: TGTGCCAGTAGTGCGCCCATTAGCACAGACACGCAGTATTTT. This codes for CASSAPISTDTQYF.

This clone showed up many times. A clone one base away is much larger, so this may be a read error. The chain has TRBV18 and TRBJ1-2, with D possibly TRBD1 on 5 matching bases. The CDR3 is made up of 15 amino acids. V lost 2 bases and J 6 bases, leaving 16 bases between the germline ends. In germline, CDR1 is KGHSH, CDR2 LQKENI. The CDR3 is CASSPGQSRLHGYTF. Here the CDR3 DNA reads TGTGCCAGCTCACCAGGACAAAGCCGCCTCCATGGCTACACCTTC.

This clone was picked up a small number of times. The gene calls are TRBV6-5 and TRBJ2-5, with D possibly being TRBD1 or TRBD2 (5 bases each). The CDR3 runs 18 residues. Trimming took 0 bases from V and 12 from J, leaving 29 bases between them. Germline CDR1 MNHEY, CDR2 SVGAGI. DNA of the CDR3: TGTGCCAGCAGTTACTCCCAAAGAGGCACCGGGGCGCGGAGGAAGGAGTACTTC. Translating it yields CASSYSQRGTGARRKEYF.

This sequence joins TRBV10-3 and TRBJ2-7, with D tentatively TRBD1 (6 bases). The V gene's germline CDR1 is ENHRY and CDR2 SYGVKD. Trimming left V 6 bases short and J 5 bases short, with 14 bases between. The CDR3 length is 13 residues. CDR3 sequence (DNA): TGTGCCATCAGCTGGTACAGGGCTGACGAGCAGTACTTC. Its translation: CAISWYRADEQYF.

This rearrangement joins TRBV20-1 to TRBJ2-7, with D tentatively TRBD1 or TRBD2 (5 bases each). Germline lookup yields CDR1 DFQATT and CDR2 SNEGSKA (reference sequence). This CDR3 comprises 14 residues. Trimming removed 0 bases at V and 5 bases at J, with 14 bases between. CDR3 residues: CSARDGTGPDEQYF. As DNA, the CDR3 is TGCAGTGCTAGAGATGGCACGGGGCCCGACGAGCAGTACTTC.

In regard to this clone: The CDR3 carries no conserved terminal phenylalanine or tryptophan, so it likely arises from a read error. It is unclear where the CDR3 begins or ends on the DNA, so no DNA is shown, and the CDR3 is as TCRdb lists it. This sequence joins TRBV6-1 and TRBJ1-5. From germline, CDR1 is MNHNS and CDR2 SASEGT. The CDR3 extends over 13 residues, inclusive of both ends. CDR3 in amino acids: CASSEQETKPEHL.

There are many counts of this clone. This rearrangement joins TRBV29-1 to TRBJ2-3; tentatively, D is TRBD2 (6 bases). CDR3 length: 14 residues. Looked up from germline, CDR1 is SQVTM and CDR2 is ANQGSEA. The V end was cut by 8 bases, the J end by 4 bases, with 19 bases between. CDR3 DNA sequence: TGCAGCTCCGGATTGGAGGGCGGATCAGATACGCAGTATTTT. This codes for CSSGLEGGSDTQYF.

This clone is classed as medium-sized. The genes are TRBV28 and TRBJ2-1; D is uncertain. Germline assignment: CDR1 MDHEN and CDR2 SYDVKM. CDR3 length: 9 residues. The V end was cut by 11 bases, the J end by 5 bases, with 4 bases between. The CDR3 DNA reads as TGTGCCGGCCACAATGAGCAGTTCTTC. Translation gives CAGHNEQFF.

This rearrangement joins TRBV28 to TRBJ2-7; perhaps TRBD2 as D (5 bases). The V end lost 6 bases, the J end lost 4 bases, and 25 bases lay between the germline ends. The CDR3 sequence is 17 residues long. Germline values: CDR1 MDHEN, CDR2 SYDVKM. In DNA, the CDR3 is TGTGCCAGCAGCACTTCCTCCGCGACTTCCCGCGGGTACGAGCAGTACTTC. Encoded protein: CASSTSSATSRGYEQYF. The entire variable domain, with the rest obtained from reference TRBV28 and TRBJ2-7, is as follows: DVKVTQSSRYLVKRTGEKVFLECVQDMDHENMFWYRQDPGLGLRLIYFSYDVKMKEKGDIPEGYSVSREKKERFSLILESASTNQTSMYLCASSTSSATSRGYEQYFGPGTRLTVT.

This clone was counted a few times. V gene TRBV20-1 combines with J gene TRBJ2-7; the D is unclear. With 2 bases removed from V and 2 bases from J, the gap between germline ends came to 16 bases. The germline CDR1 and CDR2 sequences are DFQATT and SNEGSKA (reference sequence). The CDR3 is 15 residues long. Here the CDR3 DNA reads TGCAGTGCTAGATATCGATTGCTGGTAGCCTACGAGCAGTACTTC. Translating gives CSARYRLLVAYEQYF.